A selection of T cell receptor beta chains follows, all from one sample in a study of blood T cell repertoires in COVID-19. TCRdb keeps only in-frame clones here, not all; method: immunoSEQ multiplex PCR. Of approximately 290,000 clones listed, 89% were seen once; the top ten hold around 12%. Input material: peripheral blood. The source of these receptors is a woman between 55 and 75 years old with acute or convalescent COVID-19. Each CDR3 is given with its conserved first and last residue. The D gene is left open where the match is weak. Clone size appears in some rows only: once, few, many, or a class for an expanded clone.

>TRBJ2-7|-|TRBV5-1|-
TGCGCCAGCAGCTTGGAGAGCGGGCCCTCCTACGAGCAGTACTTC
CASSLESGPSYEQYF
>TRBJ2-7|once|TRBV4-2|TRBD2
TGTGCCAGCAGCCAAGGAAGTACTAGCGATAGCGAGCAGTACTTC
CASSQGSTSDSEQYF
>TRBJ1-5|-|TRBV30|-
TGTGCCTGGAGTACGACAGTTAGCAATCAGCCCCAGCATTTT
CAWSTTVSNQPQHF
>TRBJ1-6|-|TRBV7-2|-
TGTGCCAGCAGCCTGAGGATCAACCGTAATAGCGTGTCACCCCTCCACTTT
CASSLRINRNSVSPLHF
>TRBJ2-5|-|TRBV6-5|TRBD1
TGTGCCAGCACTCGGGACAGCCAAGAGACCCAGTACTTC
CASTRDSQETQYF
>TRBJ2-7|few|TRBV21-1|-
TGTGCCAGCACGCAACAGGGGTCGGGGGAGCAGTACTTC
CASTQQGSGEQYF
>TRBJ1-1|few|TRBV19|-
TGTGCCAGTACCCCCGCGGGATGGGGGATGAACACTGAAGCTTTCTTT
CASTPAGWGMNTEAFF
>TRBJ2-1|-|TRBV9|TRBD2
TGTGCCAGCAGCGTAGACACTAGCGGATACAATGAGCAGTTCTTC
CASSVDTSGYNEQFF
>TRBJ2-5|-|TRBV18|-
TGTGCCAGCTCACCAGAGGCAGGGGCAGAGACCCAGTACTTC
CASSPEAGAETQYF
>TRBJ1-1|once|TRBV28|TRBD1
TGTGCCAGCAGTTTATTCGGGACAGCGAACACTGAAGCTTTCTTT
CASSLFGTANTEAFF
>TRBJ1-2|-|TRBV27|TRBD1
TGTGCCAGCAGTATCCTAGGAGGGACAGCCCTCGGTCGAGGCTACACCTTC
CASSILGGTALGRGYTF
>TRBJ2-5|-|TRBV3-1/TRBV3-2|-
TGTGCCAGCAGTCAGAACCCTAGCTTTCAAGAGACCCAGTACTTC
CASSQNPSFQETQYF
>TRBJ2-1|-|TRBV15|TRBD1
TGTGCCACCAGCAGGAAATCGGGACAGTTCAATGAGCAGTTCTTC
CATSRKSGQFNEQFF
>TRBJ2-7|-|TRBV6-5|TRBD1
TGTGCCAGCAGAACCTCCGGGACAGGCGGGTACGAGCAGTACTTC
CASRTSGTGGYEQYF
>TRBJ2-2|once|TRBV19|TRBD1
TGTGCCAGTAGGTGGGACAGGGGTACCGGGGAGCTGTTTTTT
CASRWDRGTGELFF
>TRBJ2-1|-|TRBV5-4|TRBD2
TGTGCCAGCAGCTTTCCTAGCGGGGGGTCCTACAATGAGCAGTTCTTC
CASSFPSGGSYNEQFF
>TRBJ1-4|-|TRBV29-1|TRBD1
TGCAGCGTCCGACAGGGCTGGGGTGAAAAACTGTTTTTT
CSVRQGWGEKLFF